The sequence of this T cell receptor (beta chain) was determined in a study of T cell repertoires in cytomegalovirus infection. This clonotype appeared a few times. Its antigen is undetermined. TCRdb ran MiXCR on the reads and lists one entry per CDR3 protein. Of approximately 990,000 distinct CDR3 sequences in the sample, less than 40% are singletons; the top ten hold roughly 13%. Findings and caveats of the study: The study found HLA-C-restricted CMV-specific TCR beta clonotypes dominating the ex vivo response.

V gave up 10 bases and J gave up 4 bases, with 10 bases separating them. This CDR3 spans 11 amino acids. In germline, CDR1 is SNHLY, CDR2 FYNNEI. This specimen was cultured CD8+ T cells from PBMCs, taken from culture after CMV antigen stimulation. The source of this sequence is a human donor in good health (CMV status not recorded). Some clones in this sample may be carry-over from other donors' samples. The J gene is TRBJ1-1, the V gene TRBV2; D call uncertain. The CDR3 reads CATLAITEAFF. The CDR3 coding sequence is TGTGCCACCCTCGCTATCACTGAAGCTTTCTTT.